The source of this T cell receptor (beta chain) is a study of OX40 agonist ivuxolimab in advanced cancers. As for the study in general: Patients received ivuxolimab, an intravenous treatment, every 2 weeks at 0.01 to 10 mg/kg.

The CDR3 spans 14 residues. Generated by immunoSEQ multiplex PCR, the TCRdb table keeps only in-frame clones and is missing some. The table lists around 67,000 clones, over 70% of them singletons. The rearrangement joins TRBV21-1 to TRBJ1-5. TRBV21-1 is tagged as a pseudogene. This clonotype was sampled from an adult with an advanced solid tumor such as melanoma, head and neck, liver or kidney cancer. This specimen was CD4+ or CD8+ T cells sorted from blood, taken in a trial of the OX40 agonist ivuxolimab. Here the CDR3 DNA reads TGTGCCAGCAGCAAGGAAGTAGGCAATCAGCCCCAGCATTTT. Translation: CASSKEVGNQPQHF.